Listed here are 12 T cell receptor beta chains from one sample, sequenced in a study of blood T cells in healthy people across ages. The authors ran a second PCR of about 6 to 12 cycles using a sample-barcoded 5' primer and a J-beta primer mix. TCRdb re-derived calls from the 5' RACE reads in MiXCR, one entry per CDR3 protein. In the table there are about 810,000 distinct CDR3 sequences, 35% to 40% of which are singletons. The sample consisted of blood. The source is a man in his late teens or twenties in good health.

V gene TRBV5-5 combines with J gene TRBJ2-7; TRBD1 matches 7 bases. Losses at the gene ends were 4 bases for V and 0 bases for J; bases not matched to a gene: 10. Per the germline V gene, CDR1 is SGHKS and CDR2 is YYEKEE (reference sequence). The CDR3 has 16 residues. Here the CDR3 reads CASSPGQYLSSYEQYF. CDR3 bases: TGTGCCAGCAGCCCGGGACAGTACTTAAGCTCCTACGAGCAGTACTTC.

This chain uses TRBV5-5 with TRBJ2-5; weak D call: TRBD2 (5 bases). CDR1 SGHKS and CDR2 YYEKEE come from the germline V gene (reference sequence). The CDR3 extends over 15 amino acids. Trimming removed 0 bases at V and 11 bases at J, with 20 bases between. The CDR3 sequence: CASSLGNSPGNEQYF. The CDR3 DNA reads as TGTGCCAGCAGCTTGGGAAACTCCCCGGGGAATGAGCAGTACTTC.

This chain joins TRBV6-2 or TRBV6-3 and TRBJ2-3; TRBD2 matches 10 bases. The CDR3 runs 19 residues. Trimming removed 5 bases from V and 0 bases from J; junction bases left unmatched: 14. CDR1 and CDR2 from the germline V gene are MNHEY and SVGEGT. CDR3 coding DNA: TGTGCCAGCAGTCCCGCAGAACTAGCGGGGCTTCCTAGCACAGATACGCAGTATTTT. As protein: CASSPAELAGLPSTDTQYF.

This chain links TRBV20-1 with TRBJ1-1; 7 nucleotides align to TRBD1. CDR3 length: 13 residues. Germline-derived CDR1 and CDR2 are DFQATT and SNEGSKA (reference sequence). The junction had 9 bases not matched to a gene; V was cut back by 0 bases and J by 11 bases. The CDR3 sequence is CSARDRRRGRAFF. Here the CDR3 DNA reads TGCAGTGCTAGAGATAGGCGCAGGGGGAGGGCTTTCTTT.

This clonotype occurred once. No conserved phenylalanine or tryptophan is present at the end of the CDR3, so a read error is the likely explanation. The rearrangement links TRBV5-1 to TRBJ2-5; 11 bases fit TRBD2. Germline CDR1 and CDR2: SGHRS and YFSETQ. This CDR3 spans 15 amino acids. V lost 5 bases to trimming and J lost 2 bases; unmatched junction nucleotides: 5. The CDR3 sequence is CASRPLAGGQETQYS. For the CDR3, the DNA is TGCGCCAGCAGGCCTCTAGCGGGGGGACAAGAGACCCAGTACTCC.

This clonotype came up a few times. The chain uses TRBV10-3 and TRBJ1-2; a weak D match, TRBD1 (6 bases). The V and J ends lost 10 bases and 3 bases respectively, with 18 bases between them. The CDR3 is made up of 14 amino acids. Per germline, CDR1 ENHRY and CDR2 SYGVKD. The CDR3 loop is CATRPGQGDYGYTF. The CDR3 DNA follows: TGTGCCACCCGACCGGGACAAGGGGACTATGGCTACACCTTC.

As concerns this clonotype: This sequence may be a read error, since a much larger clone differs from it by one base. The chain is built from TRBV7-9 and TRBJ2-1; D not resolved. The CDR3 is made up of 14 amino acids. Trimming removed 7 bases from V and 6 bases from J, with 16 bases in between. Germline assignment: CDR1 SEHNR and CDR2 FQNEAQ (reference sequence). DNA for the CDR3: TGTGCCAGCATCCTAACTGGGAATTGCAATGAGCAGTTCTTC. Encoded protein: CASILTGNCNEQFF.

This clonotype appeared a few times. The V call is TRBV12-3 or TRBV12-4, the J call TRBJ1-2; D ambiguous. V was cut by 2 bases and J by 8 bases, with 9 bases left in between. The CDR3 spans 12 residues. CDR3 in DNA: TGTGCCAGCAGTTTACCCGCTGGAGGCTACACCTTC. It yields the protein CASSLPAGGYTF.

This clonotype was detected a few times. J is TRBJ1-5 and V is TRBV7-9; the D is unclear. The V and J ends lost 4 bases and 5 bases respectively, with 6 bases between them. The CDR3 is 12 residues long. Germline CDR1 SEHNR, CDR2 FQNEAQ (reference sequence). The DNA of the CDR3 is TGTGCCAGCAGCTACCCGTATCAGCCCCAGCATTTT. Encoded protein: CASSYPYQPQHF.

This clonotype has more than one count but fewer than ten. The J gene is TRBJ1-1, the V gene TRBV7-3; no clear D gene. The germline V and J ends were trimmed by 3 bases and 4 bases, with 15 bases remaining between them. CDR1 and CDR2 (germline): SGHTA, FQGTGA. CDR3 length equals 15 residues. The CDR3 protein is CASSLGSGFGTEAFF. The DNA for the CDR3 is TGTGCCAGCAGCTTGGGCTCGGGATTTGGCACTGAAGCTTTCTTT.

This clonotype has just a few counts. The chain employs TRBV24-1 and TRBJ2-3; TRBD1 matches 7 bases. This CDR3 is 13 amino acids long. Germline V gives CDR1 KGHDR, CDR2 SFDVKD. V shed 5 bases and J 8 bases; nucleotides not matched to a gene: 6. CDR3 amino acids: CATSGRGYGTQYF. The DNA of the CDR3 is TGTGCCACCAGTGGCAGGGGGTATGGTACGCAGTATTTT.

The chain has TRBV20-1 and TRBJ2-1; 8 nucleotides line up with TRBD2. Germline trimming cut 2 bases from V and 9 bases from J; bases unmatched to any gene: 3. This CDR3 has 12 residues. Germline V gene lookup returns CDR1 DFQATT and CDR2 SNEGSKA (reference sequence). The CDR3 spells CSARRTSREQFF. In DNA form, the CDR3 reads TGCAGTGCTAGACGGACTAGCCGTGAGCAGTTCTTC.